This entry lists 19 T cell receptor beta chains sequenced from one sample in a study of STAT5B mutations in CD4+ large granular lymphocyte leukemia. Sequenced by immunoSEQ multiplex PCR; TCRdb stores in-frame clones only, minus some. The sample holds about 35,000 clones, 65% to 70% seen once. The sequencing sample was made of CD4+ T cells from blood buffy coats. All receptors come from a human donor in good health.

V is TRBV7-2 and J is TRBJ2-5; 8 positions match TRBD2. In germline, CDR1 is SGHTA, CDR2 FQGNSA. CDR3 length: 15 amino acids. J lost 4 bases, V lost 1 base, and 5 bases had no gene match. CDR3 amino acids: CASSLGTTSGETQYF. In DNA, the CDR3 is TGTGCCAGCAGCTTAGGGACCACTAGCGGAGAGACCCAGTACTTC.

This clone was detected only a few times. V usage is TRBV5-1 and J usage is TRBJ2-1; 13 positions match TRBD2. The J segment lost 4 bases and the V segment lost 1 base, leaving 8 bases of the junction unmatched. The germline V gene encodes CDR1 SGHRS and CDR2 YFSETQ. The CDR3 is 18 residues long. CDR3 nucleotides: TGCGCCAGCAGCTTGTCGTCGTTGGGACTAGCGGGGTACAATGAGCAGTTCTTC. Translated, it gives CASSLSSLGLAGYNEQFF.

There are a few counts of this clone. The chain couples TRBV6-1 to TRBJ1-1, with a tentative D call TRBD1 (5 bases). Germline V lookup: CDR1 MNHNS, CDR2 SASEGT. This CDR3 has 11 residues. Trimming took 6 bases from V and 11 from J, leaving 13 bases between them. The CDR3 DNA reads TGTGCCAGCAGGCCCGCGGGGCTTGCTTTCTTT. This translates into CASRPAGLAFF.

This chain uses TRBV6-1 with TRBJ1-4; no clear D gene. This CDR3 comprises 12 residues. The V and J ends lost 5 bases and 6 bases respectively, with 7 bases between them. Germline V gene lookup returns CDR1 MNHNS and CDR2 SASEGT. CDR3 DNA sequence: TGTGCCAGCAGTATTGAACATGAAAAACTGTTTTTT. Translation gives CASSIEHEKLFF.

The chain uses TRBV6-6 and TRBJ2-1; TRBD2 matches 15 bases. J gave up 9 bases and V 4 bases, and 7 bases lay outside the gene matches. Germline loops: CDR1 MNHNY, CDR2 SVGAGI (reference sequence). The CDR3 sequence is 16 residues long. The CDR3 sequence: CASSSPGLAGGGEQFF. Written as DNA, the CDR3 is TGTGCCAGCAGTTCCCCGGGACTAGCGGGGGGCGGTGAGCAGTTCTTC.

The chain links TRBV4-1 to TRBJ2-7; 7 bases align to TRBD2. Per germline, CDR1 MGHRA and CDR2 YSYEKL. The CDR3 consists of 17 residues. V was clipped by 0 bases and J by 1 base; unmatched bases: 9. CDR3 DNA sequence: TGCGCCAGCAGCCAAGATTGGGGAGGGGTCCCATCCTACGAGCAGTACTTC. It translates to CASSQDWGGVPSYEQYF.

The chain carries TRBV6-5 and TRBJ2-7; TRBD1 might be the D (6 bases). Germline CDR1 MNHEY, CDR2 SVGAGI. This CDR3 is built from 13 residues. V was cut by 0 bases and J by 4 bases, with 7 bases left in between. This CDR3 reads CASSYSRGYEQYF. In DNA form, the CDR3 reads TGTGCCAGCAGTTACTCGAGGGGGTACGAGCAGTACTTC.

The CDR3 nucleotides are TGTGCCAGCAGCTTACTATCCAGAAACACCGGGGAGCTGTTTTTT. Residues: CASSLLSRNTGELFF. The J gene is TRBJ2-2, the V gene TRBV7-3, with D unresolved. V dropped 2 bases and J dropped 2 bases, with 9 bases sitting between them. This CDR3 spans 15 amino acids. CDR1 SGHTA and CDR2 FQGTGA come from the germline V gene.

The CDR3 DNA is TGTGCCACCAGCAGAGATCAAGTGGGCGATAACTATGGCTACACCTTC. The encoded protein is CATSRDQVGDNYGYTF. This rearrangement joins TRBV15 to TRBJ1-2; D is unresolved. Between the trimmed V and J ends, which lost 0 bases and 1 base, there was a span of 12 bases. There are 16 residues in the CDR3. The germline V gene has CDR1 LNHNV and CDR2 YYDKDF (reference sequence).

CDR3 DNA sequence: TGTGCTAGTGGTTTAGGGCCTCGTGTGGGGGCGTTAAGTGGCTACACCTTC. Translating gives CASGLGPRVGALSGYTF. J is TRBJ1-2 and V is TRBV12-5; D perhaps matches TRBD1 (6 bases). Deletions cut 3 bases from V and 7 bases from J, with 24 bases between. In germline, CDR1 is LGHNT, CDR2 FRNRAP. The CDR3 spans 17 residues.

This chain uses TRBV11-3 with TRBJ1-1; 7 nucleotides align to TRBD1. V shed 5 bases and J 1 base; nucleotides not matched to a gene: 16. The CDR3 spans 18 residues. From germline, CDR1 is SGHNT and CDR2 YENEEA. CDR3 in DNA: TGTGCCAGCAGCCCATCGCCGGGACAGAAACCGGGGAACACTGAAGCTTTCTTT. It specifies CASSPSPGQKPGNTEAFF.

The V gene is TRBV6-5, the J gene TRBJ1-2, with no clear D. The V gene lost 0 bases and the J gene lost 4 bases, with 12 bases spanning the gap. The CDR3 covers 15 residues. Per the germline V gene, CDR1 is MNHEY and CDR2 is SVGAGI. The CDR3 DNA reads TGTGCCAGCAGTTACTCGACCCAGGAAATCTATGGCTACACCTTC. This encodes CASSYSTQEIYGYTF.

In this sample, this clone turned up a few times. The chain recombines TRBV15 with TRBJ2-7, with 9 bases aligning to TRBD1. The V and J ends lost 3 bases and 5 bases, in that order; junction bases with no gene match: 11. Germline V gene sequence: CDR1 LNHNV, CDR2 YYDKDF (reference sequence). CDR3 length: 16 residues. Here the CDR3 reads CATSRGPDRGIDEQYF. In nucleotides, the CDR3 is TGTGCCACCAGCAGGGGCCCGGACAGGGGAATAGACGAGCAGTACTTC.

The V gene is TRBV29-1, the J gene TRBJ2-1; 8 bases are a match to TRBD2. The CDR3 runs 14 residues. V dropped 4 bases and J dropped 5; count of bases not matched to a gene: 7. Germline CDR1 reads SQVTM; CDR2 reads ANQGSEA. CDR3 nucleotides: TGCAGCGTTGGGGTTAGCGGGGCGAACAATGAGCAGTTCTTC. This sequence encodes CSVGVSGANNEQFF.

The chain's CDR3 is CASSLVGTDTQYF. The CDR3, as DNA: TGTGCCAGCAGCTTAGTGGGCACAGATACGCAGTATTTT. This chain uses TRBV7-2 with TRBJ2-3; D remains unclear. V was pared by 1 base and J by 1 base, with 3 bases between. This CDR3 contains 13 residues. The germline gives CDR1 SGHTA, CDR2 FQGNSA.

This clone was seen only once. The gene calls are TRBV7-2 and TRBJ2-7; no firm D call. Germline V lookup: CDR1 SGHTA, CDR2 FQGNSA. Trimming removed 2 bases from V and 2 bases from J, with 10 bases in between. CDR3 length equals 14 residues. Here the CDR3 reads CASSLPNGAYEQYF. In nucleotides, the CDR3 is TGTGCCAGCAGCTTACCCAACGGAGCCTACGAGCAGTACTTC.

The CDR3 here is CASGLHTAGGRETQYF. The DNA for the CDR3 is TGTGCTAGTGGTTTACATACCGCGGGAGGGCGGGAGACCCAGTACTTC. The chain is built from TRBV12-5 and TRBJ2-5; 9 bases are shared with TRBD2. The germline V gene has CDR1 LGHNT and CDR2 FRNRAP. Trimming cost V 3 bases and J 5 bases; bases outside gene matches: 10. There are 16 residues in the CDR3.

The rearrangement uses TRBV7-6 and TRBJ2-7; 11 nucleotides match TRBD1. The CDR3 contains 15 residues. J was trimmed by 2 bases and V by 5 bases; bases with no gene match: 5. CDR1 is SGHVS and CDR2 is FNYEAQ in the germline V gene. The CDR3 loop reads CASSAGTGGTYEQYF. In DNA form, the CDR3 reads TGTGCCAGCAGCGCCGGGACAGGGGGGACCTACGAGCAGTACTTC. Full variable domain (outside the CDR3, taken from reference TRBV7-6 and TRBJ2-7): GAGVSQSPRYKVTKRGQDVALRCDPISGHVSLYWYRQALGQGPEFLTYFNYEAQQDKSGLPNDRFSAERPEGSISTLTIQRTEQRDSAMYRCASSAGTGGTYEQYFGPGTRLTVT.

The chain recombines TRBV7-8 with TRBJ2-5, with a possible D match to TRBD2 (5 bases). Looked up from germline, CDR1 is SGHVS and CDR2 is FQNEAQ. This CDR3 region has 17 residues. V lost 1 base and J 3 bases, leaving 18 bases between the germline ends. The CDR3, as DNA: TGTGCCAGCAGCTTAGTTCACCCTGACGGGAACGAAGAGACCCAGTACTTC. As protein: CASSLVHPDGNEETQYF. Using reference TRBV7-8 and TRBJ2-5 for the parts outside the CDR3, the full variable domain is GAGVSQSPRYKVAKRGQDVALRCDPISGHVSLFWYQQALGQGPEFLTYFQNEAQLDKSGLPSDRFFAERPEGSVSTLKIQRTQQEDSAVYLCASSLVHPDGNEETQYFGPGTRLLVL.